These 25 T cell receptor beta chains were all obtained from the same sample, sequenced in a study of CD8+ T cells in alopecia areata. The sample's treatment: oral pan-JAK inhibitor, 5-10 mg twice daily. Reverse transcribed after extraction, RNA yielded cDNA as the sequencing template. This table comes from immunoSEQ multiplex PCR, and its TCRdb copy is limited to in-frame clones, with some not included. The sample consists of 150,000 or so clones, about 88% of them appearing once. This material consisted of CD8+ T cells sorted from blood, taken at week 4, from a patient treated with tofacitinib. The receptors were gathered from a human donor with alopecia areata.

The chain carries TRBV11-2 and TRBJ2-3; D is perhaps TRBD1 (6 bases). Germline-derived CDR1 and CDR2 are SGHAT and FQNNGV. The CDR3 extends over 16 amino acids. With 1 base removed from V and 0 bases from J, the gap between germline ends came to 11 bases. CDR3 residues: CASSLGGQPSTDTQYF. CDR3 nucleotides: TGTGCCAGCAGCTTAGGTGGACAGCCAAGCACAGATACGCAGTATTTT.

The chain links TRBV15 to TRBJ2-1; TRBD2 aligns across 9 bases. In germline, CDR1 is LNHNV, CDR2 YYDKDF (reference sequence). The trim removed 0 bases at V and 7 bases at J, leaving 10 bases unmatched. The CDR3 has 17 amino acids. Written as DNA, the CDR3 is TGTGCCACCAGCAGAGATTATCGGACTAGCGAATCGAATGAGCAGTTCTTC. This translates into CATSRDYRTSESNEQFF.

V is TRBV19 and J is TRBJ1-5; 8 nucleotides agree with TRBD1. From germline, CDR1 is LNHDA and CDR2 SQIVND (reference sequence). J gave up 4 bases and V 1 base, and 3 bases lay outside the gene matches. The CDR3 consists of 15 residues. CDR3 in DNA: TGTGCCAGTAGTATAGTACAGGGGGAAAATCAGCCCCAGCATTTT. It translates to CASSIVQGENQPQHF.

This chain connects TRBV7-7 to TRBJ2-5; D gene ambiguous. Trimming pared 2 bases from V and 5 bases from J, leaving 15 bases between. Germline V CDR1 and CDR2: SSHAT, FNYEAQ (reference sequence). CDR3 size: 15 residues. CDR3 sequence (DNA): TGTGCCAGCAGCTTACGGCTGGGGTCCGGGGAGACCCAGTACTTC. It yields the protein CASSLRLGSGETQYF.

This clone was seen a single time. The rearrangement joins TRBV29-1 to TRBJ1-3; unclear D gene. V dropped 5 bases and J dropped 6 bases, with 14 bases sitting between them. Germline CDR1 and CDR2: SQVTM and ANQGSEA. The CDR3 length is 13 residues. DNA of the CDR3: TGCAGCGTTTCTATCCCGGACTCAAACACCATATATTTT. Translation gives CSVSIPDSNTIYF.

The V gene is TRBV10-3, the J gene TRBJ2-1; 10 bases agree with TRBD2. Looked up from germline, CDR1 is ENHRY and CDR2 is SYGVKD. Losses at the gene ends were 3 bases for V and 8 bases for J; bases not matched to a gene: 4. The CDR3 runs 14 residues. The CDR3 region is CAISDLAGEDEQFF. CDR3 nucleotides: TGTGCCATCAGTGACCTAGCGGGAGAAGATGAGCAGTTCTTC.

The chain is built from TRBV30 and TRBJ2-5; D remains unclear. Gene TRBJ2-7 matches the end of the DNA better, so the J call may be wrong. Per germline, CDR1 GTSNPN and CDR2 SVGIG (reference sequence). The CDR3 covers 11 residues. The CDR3 protein is CAWSVAYEQYF. The CDR3 DNA sequence: TGTGCCTGGAGTGTTGCTTACGAGCAGTACTTC.

The chain combines TRBV5-6 with TRBJ1-1; D is undetermined. The length of the CDR3 is 16 residues. Trimming took off 4 bases at V and 6 bases at J, with 22 bases between the two ends. Germline V lookup: CDR1 SGHDT, CDR2 YYEEEE. The CDR3 loop is CASSMRAAVWGPEAFF. The CDR3 DNA follows: TGTGCCAGCAGCATGCGGGCGGCAGTTTGGGGTCCTGAAGCTTTCTTT.

V usage is TRBV6-1 and J usage is TRBJ2-3; D possibly uses TRBD1 or TRBD2 (6 bases each). Germline V gene data show CDR1 as MNHNS and CDR2 as SASEGT. V was clipped by 1 base and J by 4 bases, with 18 bases between them. CDR3 length: 17 residues. The CDR3 loop reads CASSEEGYIGGADTQYF. The CDR3 DNA sequence: TGTGCCAGCAGTGAAGAAGGGTATATCGGGGGCGCAGATACGCAGTATTTT.

In nucleotides, the CDR3 is TGCAGCGTTGAGGGGTCCGGGGAGCTGTTTTTT. The encoded protein is CSVEGSGELFF. V is TRBV29-1 and J is TRBJ2-2, with D unclear. The germline V and J ends were trimmed by 3 bases and 6 bases, with 5 bases remaining between them. Germline CDR1 reads SQVTM; CDR2 reads ANQGSEA. The CDR3 loop spans 11 amino acids.

The chain joins TRBV27 to TRBJ2-3, with D perhaps matching TRBD1 or TRBD2 (5 bases each). The CDR3 has 16 residues. Germline values: CDR1 MNHEY, CDR2 SMNVEV (reference sequence). V lost 6 bases and J lost 2, with 18 bases in between. The CDR3, as DNA: TGTGCCAGCAGCCCTCTGGGGGACCGGAACACAGATACGCAGTATTTT. Its translation: CASSPLGDRNTDTQYF.

The V and J genes are TRBV29-1 and TRBJ2-7; 8 bases agree with TRBD1. CDR1 and CDR2 from the germline V gene are SQVTM and ANQGSEA. CDR3 size: 15 residues. V lost 0 bases to trimming and J lost 0 bases; unmatched junction nucleotides: 4. As DNA, the CDR3 is TGCAGCGTTGAAGAATTGGGACAGGACTCCTACGAGCAGTACTTC. Amino acids: CSVEELGQDSYEQYF.

Concerning this clone: The same CDR3 can be traced to other DNA sequences in this sample. The V gene is TRBV4-1, the J gene TRBJ2-7; a weak D match, TRBD1 (6 bases). Looked up from germline, CDR1 is MGHRA and CDR2 is YSYEKL. CDR3 length equals 14 residues. Trimming stripped 3 bases from V and 0 bases from J, with 9 bases between. The CDR3 is CASSQGAGSYEQYF. The CDR3 region has the DNA TGCGCCAGCAGCCAGGGGGCAGGCTCCTACGAGCAGTACTTC.

The chain carries TRBV9 and TRBJ2-7, with 8 bases aligning to TRBD2. The germline gives CDR1 SGDLS, CDR2 YYNGEE. The CDR3 is 15 amino acids. Germline trimming cut 0 bases from V and 3 bases from J; bases unmatched to any gene: 5. The DNA of the CDR3 is TGTGCCAGCAGCGTAGGAAGCGGGAGCGGCTACGAGCAGTACTTC. Translating gives CASSVGSGSGYEQYF.

This clone was recorded a few times. V is TRBV27 and J is TRBJ1-4; unclear D gene. CDR3 size: 13 residues. V was shortened by 7 bases and J by 8 bases, with 14 bases between the two germline ends. Germline assignment: CDR1 MNHEY and CDR2 SMNVEV (reference sequence). CDR3 DNA: TGTGCCAGCATGGCGGTTAGCAGAGAAAAACTGTTTTTT. Its translation is CASMAVSREKLFF.

The gene calls are TRBV27 and TRBJ2-2; 8 positions match TRBD1. Trimming cost V 8 bases and J 5 bases; bases outside gene matches: 10. The CDR3 sequence is 15 residues long. The germline V gene has CDR1 MNHEY and CDR2 SMNVEV (reference sequence). Here the CDR3 DNA reads TGTGCCAGCGGAAGGACAGGGTTTGGTACCGGGGAGCTGTTTTTT. This sequence encodes CASGRTGFGTGELFF.

The gene calls are TRBV27 and TRBJ2-1, with D possibly TRBD1 on 5 matching bases. Trimming stripped 2 bases from V and 8 bases from J, with 10 bases between. The CDR3 consists of 13 residues. Germline loops: CDR1 MNHEY, CDR2 SMNVEV (reference sequence). Here the CDR3 reads CASSLRQPHEQFF. In DNA form, the CDR3 reads TGTGCCAGCAGTTTACGACAGCCCCATGAGCAGTTCTTC.

The chain combines TRBV30 with TRBJ2-1; D might be TRBD1 (5 bases). CDR3 length: 12 amino acids. CDR1 is GTSNPN and CDR2 is SVGIG in the germline V gene (reference sequence). The germline V and J ends were trimmed by 0 bases and 7 bases, with 7 bases remaining between them. Here the CDR3 reads CAWSVGANEQFF. The CDR3 DNA is TGTGCCTGGAGTGTAGGGGCGAATGAGCAGTTCTTC.

In this sample, this clone turned up once. The rearrangement uses TRBV29-1 and TRBJ2-7; TRBD1 matches 10 bases. Germline-derived CDR1 and CDR2 are SQVTM and ANQGSEA. V lost 2 bases to trimming and J lost 4 bases; unmatched junction nucleotides: 5. The CDR3 loop spans 14 amino acids. The CDR3 coding sequence is TGCAGCGTTGAAACGGGGACAGGGGTATACGAGCAGTACTTC. This encodes CSVETGTGVYEQYF.

This chain connects TRBV5-6 to TRBJ2-7, with TRBD1 matching over 10 bases. V gave up 1 base and J gave up 2 bases; unmatched junction bases: 12. Germline V lookup: CDR1 SGHDT, CDR2 YYEEEE. The CDR3 is made up of 18 amino acids. The CDR3 loop reads CASSLSPDRGIRPYEQYF. The CDR3 region has the DNA TGTGCCAGCAGCTTGTCCCCGGACAGGGGGATTAGACCCTACGAGCAGTACTTC.

This chain joins TRBV6-4 and TRBJ2-3; the D is unclear. The germline V gene has CDR1 MRHNA and CDR2 SNTAGT. The CDR3 totals 11 residues. V lost 5 bases, J lost 5 bases, and 5 bases lay in between. For the CDR3, the DNA is TGTGCCAGCAGTTCCGGAGATACGCAGTATTTT. Amino acid sequence: CASSSGDTQYF.

The chain employs TRBV4-1 and TRBJ2-7; no reliable D call. Germline CDR1 and CDR2: MGHRA and YSYEKL. V lost 3 bases to trimming and J lost 0 bases, with 3 bases between them. This CDR3 comprises 12 residues. The CDR3 DNA sequence: TGCGCCAGCAGCCACTCCTCCTACGAGCAGTACTTC. As protein: CASSHSSYEQYF.

The chain combines TRBV6-5 with TRBJ2-7, with TRBD1 as a possible D gene (6 bases). V lost 6 bases and J lost 5, with 11 bases in between. The germline V gene encodes CDR1 MNHEY and CDR2 SVGAGI. The CDR3 extends over 12 amino acids. The CDR3 loop is CASSPQGNEQYF. The CDR3 bases are TGTGCCAGCAGCCCCCAGGGGAACGAGCAGTACTTC.

This clone has just one count. This chain joins TRBV7-8 and TRBJ1-5, with a tentative D call TRBD1 (6 bases). The CDR3 totals 14 residues. V was shortened by 8 bases and J by 0 bases, with 11 bases between the two germline ends. Germline CDR1 reads SGHVS; CDR2 reads FQNEAQ. In DNA, the CDR3 is TGTGCCAGCGAAACAGGGTATAGCAATCAGCCCCAGCATTTT. Protein product: CASETGYSNQPQHF.

The CDR3 sequence is CASSGTSTYEQYF. The CDR3 bases are TGTGCCAGCAGTGGGACATCAACCTACGAGCAGTACTTC. The rearrangement joins TRBV2 to TRBJ2-7; D perhaps matches TRBD1 (5 bases). Looked up from germline, CDR1 is SNHLY and CDR2 is FYNNEI. CDR3 length equals 13 residues. Trimming removed 4 bases at V and 2 bases at J, with 9 bases between.